This paragraph reports one TCR beta chain. This record comes from a study of blood T cell repertoires in COVID-19. Study as a whole: In each case, the material was cDNA or gDNA derived from T cells, B-cell-depleted T cells, or PBMCs.

Original handling: Researchers report that nucleated cell counts were estimated from reference gene primer amplification. Profiled with immunoSEQ multiplex PCR; TCRdb holds only in-frame clones, not every one. V, J and clone size reflect that table, while D and trimming were determined from the DNA. The sample has about 39,000 clones, 60% to 85% seen once. V was pared by 5 bases and J by 6 bases, with 11 bases between. The V gene's germline CDR1 is LNHDA and CDR2 SQIVND (reference sequence). This CDR3 has 13 residues. This clonotype was obtained from a man in his sixties or seventies with acute or convalescent COVID-19. Material for sequencing was peripheral blood. This chain connects TRBV19 to TRBJ2-1, with D maybe TRBD1 (6 bases). The CDR3 bases are TGTGCCAGTAGTCCACAGGGTCCCAATGAGCAGTTCTTC. The encoded protein is CASSPQGPNEQFF.